What follows describes a single T cell receptor (beta chain). Cohort 3 recovery required two negative PCRs, clearance, or symptom resolution. This entry comes from a study of blood T cell repertoires in COVID-19. As for the study in general: Specimens from acute and convalescent COVID-19 originated in the United States, Italy and Spain. Sources were T cells, B-cell-depleted T cells, or PBMCs; the material itself was cDNA or gDNA.

This CDR3 is built from 15 residues. Germline lookup yields CDR1 MNHEY and CDR2 SVGAGI. V lost 5 bases, J lost 4 bases, and 9 bases stayed unmatched. Sequencing was performed with immunoSEQ multiplex PCR; in TCRdb, only in-frame clones are kept and a portion is missing. Altogether fewer than 200,000 clones are present, roughly 80% being singletons, with the ten largest covering nearly 4.5%. This receptor was identified in a woman in her forties or fifties who had recovered from COVID-19. Sequenced input: PBMCs or T cells enriched from blood (not recorded which). The chain links TRBV6-5 to TRBJ1-1, with 8 bases fitting TRBD1. The CDR3 nucleotides are TGTGCCAGCAGTAGGACAGGGTTCATGGGCACTGAAGCTTTCTTT. Translation: CASSRTGFMGTEAFF.